This entry lists 22 T cell receptor beta chains sequenced from one sample in a study of monozygotic twins with inflammatory bowel disease. TCRdb reprocessed the 5' RACE reads and reports one entry per CDR3 protein, with no DNA. The repertoire shows about 380,000 distinct CDR3 sequences; the top ten hold just over 2.5%. The specimen was blood. These receptor sequences come from a human donor with ulcerative colitis or Crohn's disease, or a healthy co-twin of an affected twin (not recorded which).

CDR3 amino acids: CSATRDRVGNQPQHF. The genes are TRBV20-1 and TRBJ1-5; TCRdb's D call of TRBD1 is untestable without DNA. Germline-derived CDR1 and CDR2 are DFQATT and SNEGSKA (reference sequence). The CDR3 has 15 residues.

The chain links TRBV7-9 to TRBJ2-3. CDR3 length equals 12 residues. The V gene's germline CDR1 is SEHNR and CDR2 FQNEAQ (reference sequence). This chain's CDR3 is CASSLSVDTQYF. Together with reference TRBV7-9 and TRBJ2-3, the CDR3 gives the full variable domain: DTGVSQNPRHKITKRGQNVTFRCDPISEHNRLYWYRQTLGQGPEFLTYFQNEAQLEKSRLLSDRFSAERPKGSFSTLEIQRTEQGDSAMYLCASSLSVDTQYFGPGTRLTVL.

The chain recombines TRBV5-1 with TRBJ2-3; without DNA, the TCRdb call of TRBD2 cannot be checked. In germline, CDR1 is SGHRS, CDR2 YFSETQ. The length of the CDR3 is 14 residues. The CDR3 reads CASSLEAHTDTQYF. Full variable domain (outside the CDR3, taken from reference TRBV5-1 and TRBJ2-3): KAGVTQTPRYLIKTRGQQVTLSCSPISGHRSVSWYQQTPGQGLQFLFEYFSETQRNKGNFPGRFSGRQFSNSRSEMNVSTLELGDSALYLCASSLEAHTDTQYFGPGTRLTVL.

The V and J genes are TRBV19 and TRBJ1-5; with no DNA, the TCRdb D assignment of TRBD1 cannot be verified. Germline CDR1 reads LNHDA; CDR2 reads SQIVND (reference sequence). The CDR3 is 15 residues long. Here the CDR3 reads CATREGQGLVQPQHF.

The rearrangement joins TRBV5-1 to TRBJ1-4; TCRdb's assignment of TRBD1 cannot be checked, as there is no DNA. This CDR3 is built from 17 residues. Per the germline V gene, CDR1 is SGHRS and CDR2 is YFSETQ. Here the CDR3 reads CASSWTGAPGFNEKLFF.

The J gene is TRBJ2-2, the V gene TRBV20-1. This CDR3 contains 14 residues. Germline lookup yields CDR1 DFQATT and CDR2 SNEGSKA (reference sequence). The CDR3 sequence: CSARIKGNTGELFF.

The CDR3 loop reads CASSLAGVDRGEQYF. The chain has TRBV7-2 and TRBJ2-7; TCRdb gives TRBD1 as the D gene, but with no DNA this cannot be confirmed. There are 15 residues in the CDR3. Germline CDR1 SGHTA, CDR2 FQGNSA.

This chain links TRBV5-1 with TRBJ2-5; no DNA is available, so the TRBD2 call from TCRdb remains unchecked. Germline V lookup: CDR1 SGHRS, CDR2 YFSETQ. CDR3 length: 15 amino acids. This CDR3 is CASQGNPTGQETQYF.

This chain links TRBV5-1 with TRBJ1-1; TCRdb lists TRBD1, though no DNA is available to test this call. The CDR3 is made up of 13 amino acids. The V gene's germline CDR1 is SGHRS and CDR2 YFSETQ. The CDR3 here is CASSQDRTAEAFF.

This chain uses TRBV5-4 with TRBJ2-3; there is no DNA to check the TCRdb D call of TRBD1. The CDR3 contains 18 residues. Germline lookup yields CDR1 SGHNT and CDR2 YYREEE (reference sequence). The CDR3 reads CASSWGPYGTGGTDTQYF.

This rearrangement joins TRBV7-2 to TRBJ2-5; TCRdb indicates TRBD1, and absent DNA this call remains unverified. The germline gives CDR1 SGHTA, CDR2 FQGNSA. This CDR3 spans 14 amino acids. CDR3 sequence: CASSPTGLRETQYF.

The V and J genes are TRBV18 and TRBJ1-2; TCRdb gives TRBD1 as the D gene, but with no DNA this cannot be confirmed. Germline V gene sequence: CDR1 KGHSH, CDR2 LQKENI. The CDR3 totals 15 residues. The CDR3 region is CASSPPGTGTYGYTF.

The chain couples TRBV7-8 to TRBJ1-2; the D call of TRBD1 rests on TCRdb alone, since no DNA is present to check it. The CDR3 loop spans 15 amino acids. Germline CDR1 and CDR2: SGHVS and FQNEAQ. The CDR3 spells CASSLGTGVVGGYTF.

The gene calls are TRBV5-1 and TRBJ2-5; TCRdb proposes TRBD1, but this gene call is untestable without DNA. CDR3 length: 13 residues. CDR1 and CDR2 from the germline V gene are SGHRS and YFSETQ. CDR3: CASSFRAQETQYF.

The chain links TRBV2 to TRBJ2-7; checking the TCRdb D call of TRBD1 is not possible without DNA. Germline V lookup: CDR1 SNHLY, CDR2 FYNNEI. The length of the CDR3 is 15 residues. The CDR3 spells CASRAGQSVSYEQYF.

The gene calls are TRBV12-3 or TRBV12-4 and TRBJ1-6; the D call of TRBD1 rests on TCRdb alone, since no DNA is present to check it. The CDR3 covers 15 residues. The CDR3 reads CASGPEQGNNSPLHF.

V gene TRBV6-2 or TRBV6-3 combines with J gene TRBJ2-7; TCRdb outputs TRBD2, but without DNA this stays unchecked. Germline values: CDR1 MNHEY, CDR2 SVGEGT. This CDR3 comprises 15 residues. CDR3 residues: CASSPSGDYPYEQYF.

The chain has TRBV4-2 and TRBJ2-3; TCRdb indicates TRBD2, and absent DNA this call remains unverified. This CDR3 has 18 residues. The germline V gene encodes CDR1 LGHNA and CDR2 YNFKEQ. The CDR3 spells CASSPRLAGGPGPDTQYF.

This rearrangement joins TRBV28 to TRBJ2-7; there is no DNA to check the TCRdb D call of TRBD2. CDR1 and CDR2 (germline): MDHEN, SYDVKM. The CDR3 runs to 15 residues. The CDR3 reads CASSFQTAGTHEQYF.

The chain employs TRBV20-1 and TRBJ2-3; there is no DNA to check the TCRdb D call of TRBD2. Germline assignment: CDR1 DFQATT and CDR2 SNEGSKA (reference sequence). The CDR3 is 16 amino acids. CDR3 in amino acids: CSARRGLAGVTDTQYF.

J is TRBJ2-7 and V is TRBV9; TCRdb names TRBD1, which stays unverified in the absence of DNA. Germline CDR1 and CDR2: SGDLS and YYNGEE. CDR3 length: 13 residues. The CDR3: CASSSRSGGEQYF.

This chain uses TRBV12-3 or TRBV12-4 with TRBJ2-2; there is no DNA to check the TCRdb D call of TRBD1. There are 15 residues in the CDR3. This CDR3 is CASRAGTGVSGELFF.